Below, 23 T cell receptor beta chains from the same sample are listed, as sequenced in a study of monozygotic twins with inflammatory bowel disease. TCRdb re-called the 5' RACE reads and catalogs CDR3 proteins one per entry, DNA excluded. Its listing shows under 150,000 distinct CDR3 sequences. Sequenced: blood. The receptors were gathered from a human donor with ulcerative colitis or Crohn's disease, or a healthy co-twin of an affected twin (not recorded which).

The rearrangement links TRBV20-1 to TRBJ1-1; TCRdb indicates TRBD1, and absent DNA this call remains unverified. The CDR3 spans 18 residues. In germline, CDR1 is DFQATT, CDR2 SNEGSKA (reference sequence). CDR3 sequence: CSAREGGSSRQFSTEAFF.

The chain joins TRBV4-2 to TRBJ2-1; the TRBD2 assignment by TCRdb is unverifiable without DNA. The CDR3 totals 15 residues. From germline, CDR1 is LGHNA and CDR2 YNFKEQ. Here the CDR3 reads CASSQGSGGANEQFF.

The chain recombines TRBV18 with TRBJ2-5; with no DNA, the TCRdb D assignment of TRBD1 cannot be verified. Looked up from germline, CDR1 is KGHSH and CDR2 is LQKENI. There are 13 residues in the CDR3. The CDR3 sequence: CASSPLTDRDQYF.

This chain links TRBV27 with TRBJ2-3; the TRBD1 assignment by TCRdb is unverifiable without DNA. The CDR3 sequence is 14 residues long. Germline values: CDR1 MNHEY, CDR2 SMNVEV (reference sequence). CDR3 loop: CASSWAGVGDTQYF.

The genes are TRBV7-2 and TRBJ2-5; TCRdb's D call, TRBD1, is unchecked because there is no DNA. This CDR3 has 16 residues. From germline, CDR1 is SGHTA and CDR2 FQGNSA. The chain's CDR3 is CASIPTHGAHQETQYF. Using reference TRBV7-2 and TRBJ2-5 for the parts outside the CDR3, the full variable domain is GAGVSQSPSNKVTEKGKDVELRCDPISGHTALYWYRQSLGQGLEFLIYFQGNSAPDKSGLPSDRFSAERTGGSVSTLTIQRTQQEDSAVYLCASIPTHGAHQETQYFGPGTRLLVL.

The gene calls are TRBV20-1 and TRBJ1-1; with no DNA, the TCRdb D assignment of TRBD1 cannot be verified. Germline-derived CDR1 and CDR2 are DFQATT and SNEGSKA (reference sequence). The CDR3 length is 12 residues. The CDR3 spells CSALGQNTEAFF.

V usage is TRBV11-2 and J usage is TRBJ2-6; TCRdb's D gene call, TRBD1, goes unchecked for lack of DNA. CDR3 length: 18 residues. Germline-derived CDR1 and CDR2 are SGHAT and FQNNGV. The CDR3 sequence: CASSFGVQGHSGANVLTF.

The rearrangement uses TRBV7-9 and TRBJ2-5; the TCRdb call, TRBD1, lacks DNA for checking. The CDR3 runs 14 residues. Looked up from germline, CDR1 is SEHNR and CDR2 is FQNEAQ (reference sequence). This CDR3 is CASSLDRGQETQYF.

V is TRBV20-1 and J is TRBJ2-3; without DNA, the TCRdb call of TRBD2 cannot be checked. Germline loops: CDR1 DFQATT, CDR2 SNEGSKA (reference sequence). The CDR3 is 16 amino acids. The CDR3: CSAAGLAGASTDTQYF.

The chain links TRBV6-6 to TRBJ2-7; TCRdb's D call of TRBD2 is untestable without DNA. In germline, CDR1 is MNHNY, CDR2 SVGAGI (reference sequence). This CDR3 is built from 13 residues. CDR3 region: CASSYEGSYEQYF.

The V call is TRBV20-1, the J call TRBJ2-7; TCRdb selects TRBD1, and the lack of DNA leaves this call unchecked. CDR1 DFQATT and CDR2 SNEGSKA come from the germline V gene (reference sequence). The CDR3 sequence is 15 residues long. The CDR3 loop reads CSAPPGGDVTYEQYF.

The J gene is TRBJ2-1, the V gene TRBV4-1. CDR3 length: 18 amino acids. Germline V gene sequence: CDR1 MGHRA, CDR2 YSYEKL. The CDR3: CASSPQIVAYDSYNEQFF.

The chain employs TRBV6-5 and TRBJ2-7; TCRdb's D call of TRBD2 is untestable without DNA. The V gene's germline CDR1 is MNHEY and CDR2 SVGAGI. The CDR3 is 15 amino acids. Here the CDR3 reads CASSYREGSAYEQYF.

This sequence joins TRBV20-1 and TRBJ2-1. Germline CDR1 is DFQATT and CDR2 is SNEGSKA (reference sequence). The CDR3 spans 18 residues. This CDR3 is CSARDPRIPTTHMDEQFF.

The chain uses TRBV7-2 and TRBJ1-5; lacking DNA, the TRBD1 call made by TCRdb goes unchecked. Germline CDR1 is SGHTA and CDR2 is FQGNSA. The CDR3 length is 13 residues. Here the CDR3 reads CASSLQGNQPQHF.

This rearrangement joins TRBV20-1 to TRBJ2-7; TCRdb proposes TRBD1, but this gene call is untestable without DNA. CDR3 size: 12 residues. Germline V CDR1 and CDR2: DFQATT, SNEGSKA (reference sequence). The CDR3 loop reads CSARQGAYEQYF.

V and J are TRBV5-1 and TRBJ2-3; TCRdb picks TRBD2, but there is no DNA to check that call. Germline lookup yields CDR1 SGHRS and CDR2 YFSETQ. The CDR3 contains 15 residues. This CDR3 is CASSLGSRNYDTQYF.

The J gene is TRBJ2-1, the V gene TRBV12-3 or TRBV12-4; TCRdb's D gene call, TRBD1, goes unchecked for lack of DNA. The CDR3 runs 15 residues. The CDR3 loop reads CASSLSRGPYNEQFF.

The genes are TRBV12-3 or TRBV12-4 and TRBJ2-2. The CDR3 sequence is 15 residues long. CDR3 in amino acids: CASSLGVVVTGELFF.

J is TRBJ2-7 and V is TRBV27; TCRdb names TRBD1, which stays unverified in the absence of DNA. Germline CDR1 reads MNHEY; CDR2 reads SMNVEV (reference sequence). This CDR3 is 14 amino acids long. The CDR3 region is CASSKDRISYEQYF.

The chain couples TRBV20-1 to TRBJ2-1; TCRdb's D gene call, TRBD2, goes unchecked for lack of DNA. Germline V lookup: CDR1 DFQATT, CDR2 SNEGSKA (reference sequence). The CDR3 extends over 15 amino acids. CDR3 residues: CSARGISGSYNEQFF.

The chain employs TRBV4-3 and TRBJ1-6; TCRdb indicates TRBD1, and absent DNA this call remains unverified. CDR1 and CDR2 from the germline V gene are LGHNA and YSLEER. The CDR3 is made up of 15 amino acids. The CDR3 protein is CASSTRDTYNSPLHF.

V usage is TRBV20-1 and J usage is TRBJ1-4; TCRdb returns TRBD1, unconfirmable since there is no DNA. This CDR3 contains 14 residues. The germline gives CDR1 DFQATT, CDR2 SNEGSKA (reference sequence). The CDR3 region is CSARQGATNEKLFF.